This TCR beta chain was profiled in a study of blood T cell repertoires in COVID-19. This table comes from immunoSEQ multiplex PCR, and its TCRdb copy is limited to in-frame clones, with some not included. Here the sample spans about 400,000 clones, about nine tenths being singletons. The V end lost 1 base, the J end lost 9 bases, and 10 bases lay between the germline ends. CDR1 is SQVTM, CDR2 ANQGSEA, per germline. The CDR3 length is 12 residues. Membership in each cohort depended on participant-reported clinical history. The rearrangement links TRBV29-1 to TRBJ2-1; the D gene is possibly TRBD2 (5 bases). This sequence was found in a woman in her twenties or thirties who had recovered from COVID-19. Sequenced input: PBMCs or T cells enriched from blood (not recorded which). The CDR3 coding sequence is TGCAGCGTTGAAGGGCGGCGGGCTGAGCAGTTCTTC. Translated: CSVEGRRAEQFF.